Listed below are T cell receptor beta chains from one sample, sequenced in a study of CD8 T cells in Susac syndrome. TCRdb recomputed calls from the immunoSEQ multiplex PCR reads with MiXCR, one row per CDR3 protein. The sample shows approximately 160,000 distinct CDR3 sequences, 90% to 96% of them seen only once. Sample: CD4+ T cells from PBMCs. These receptors were collected from a human donor with Susac syndrome. Both conserved end residues are part of each CDR3. Each record gives: V gene, D gene, clone size, J gene, CDR3 DNA, CDR3 protein. D genes are given only for firm matches. The listing skips clone size in some rows; elsewhere it reads once, few, many or a size class.

>TRBV23-1|.|.|TRBJ2-5
TGCGCCAGCAGTCAATTGGGAGACAGTCAAGAGACCCAGTACTTC
CASSQLGDSQETQYF
>TRBV9|.|few|TRBJ1-5
TGTGCCAGCAGCCCCACTGATAGCAATCAGCCCCAGCATTTT
CASSPTDSNQPQHF
>TRBV5-1|.|once|TRBJ1-2
TGCGCCAGCAGCCCTTCGGAGGGGCGCACCTATGGCTACACCTTC
CASSPSEGRTYGYTF
>TRBV30|.|.|TRBJ2-1
TGTGCCTGGATACAGGGTCTTGCGGGGTGGAATGAGCAGTTCTTC
CAWIQGLAGWNEQFF
>TRBV4-1|TRBD2|.|TRBJ2-1
TGCGCCAGCAGCCAAGGGGGACTAGCGGGGGGGCCTTGGTCCTACAATGAGCAGTTCTTC
CASSQGGLAGGPWSYNEQFF
>TRBV4-3|.|.|TRBJ2-1
TGCGCCAGCAGCCAAGATTATAATGAGCAGTTCTTC
CASSQDYNEQFF
>TRBV7-9|.|.|TRBJ2-7
TGTGCCAGCAGCTTAGCAGGGCCCGGCTACGAGCAGTACTTC
CASSLAGPGYEQYF
>TRBV4-2|.|.|TRBJ1-6
TGTGCCAGCAGCCAAGAGGCTAGGACGGAAAATTCACCCCTCCACTTT
CASSQEARTENSPLHF
>TRBV28|.|.|TRBJ2-6
TGTGCCAGCAGTTTTGGGGCCAGCGGCTCTGGGGCCAACGTCCTGACTTTC
CASSFGASGSGANVLTF
>TRBV30|TRBD2|.|TRBJ2-7
TGTGCCTGGAGTGTTCTTAGGCACGGGAGGGCAACCGGCGAGCAGTACTTC
CAWSVLRHGRATGEQYF
>TRBV20-1|.|.|TRBJ2-1
TGCAGTGCTAGAAGGCCCGAAGGGGATGAGCAGTTCTTC
CSARRPEGDEQFF
>TRBV5-1|.|.|TRBJ1-1
TGCGCCAGCAGCTCCCCCGACCACACTGAAGCTTTCTTT
CASSSPDHTEAFF
>TRBV4-1|.|few|TRBJ1-4
TGCGCCAGCAGCTCCCCCTATGAAAAACTGTTTTTT
CASSSPYEKLFF
>TRBV2|TRBD1|once|TRBJ2-4
TGTGCCAGCAGACCAACAGGGGGTCGGGCCAAAAACATTCAGTACTTC
CASRPTGGRAKNIQYF
>TRBV6-5|.|.|TRBJ2-2
TGTGCCAGCAGTTACGGGCTAGCGAGCACCGGGGAGCTGTTTTTT
CASSYGLASTGELFF
>TRBV20-1|.|.|TRBJ1-5
TGCAGTGCGTCAGGGTTACGCAATCAGCCCCAGCATTTT
CSASGLRNQPQHF
>TRBV14|.|once|TRBJ2-1
TGTGCCAGCAGCCAAGGTAGCGCAAGGAGCTCCTACAATGAGCAGTTCTTC
CASSQGSARSSYNEQFF
>TRBV4-2|TRBD2|.|TRBJ2-5
TGTGCCAGCAGCCAAGATCGAGGACTAGGAGAGACCCAGTACTTC
CASSQDRGLGETQYF
>TRBV14|.|.|TRBJ2-1
TGTGCCAGCAGCCAAGAAAAAGGAAGATACAATGAGCAGTTCTTC
CASSQEKGRYNEQFF
>TRBV12-3/TRBV12-4|TRBD1|.|TRBJ2-7
TGTGCCAGCAGTTTAGGGGACAGGAGGCCCCCCTACGAGCAGTACTTC
CASSLGDRRPPYEQYF
>TRBV29-1|.|.|TRBJ2-7
TGCAGCGGGGGACTTGGACCCTACGAGCAGTACTTC
CSGGLGPYEQYF
>TRBV6-5|.|once|TRBJ2-6
TGTGCCAGCAGCGAGCTCTCTGGGGCCAACGTCCTGACTTTC
CASSELSGANVLTF
>TRBV6-6|.|.|TRBJ2-1
TGTGCCAGCAAAAACGCTGGGGGCTACAATGAGCAGTTCTTC
CASKNAGGYNEQFF
>TRBV30|TRBD2|.|TRBJ2-5
TGTGCCTGGAGCTATGCGGGGGGAGTCCAAGAGACCCAGTACTTC
CAWSYAGGVQETQYF
>TRBV9|.|once|TRBJ1-1
TGTGCCAGCAGCGTAGATGATGGTTGGGGCGAAGCTTTCTTT
CASSVDDGWGEAFF
>TRBV28|TRBD1|.|TRBJ2-7
TGTGCCAGCAGCCTAGACAGGGACTCCTACGAGCAGTACTTC
CASSLDRDSYEQYF
>TRBV28|.|.|TRBJ2-7
TGTGCCAGCAACCGCGGCGGACTTAGCTCCTACGAGCAGTACTTC
CASNRGGLSSYEQYF
>TRBV28|TRBD1|.|TRBJ2-6
TGTGCCAGCCTTTCCACAGGGGGCATCTCTGGGGCCAACGTCCTGACTTTC
CASLSTGGISGANVLTF
>TRBV6-2/TRBV6-3|TRBD1|.|TRBJ1-1
TGTGCCAGCAGTTACCAGACAGGGACTGAAGCTTTCTTT
CASSYQTGTEAFF
>TRBV20-1|.|.|TRBJ1-2
TGCAGTGCTAGTCAGGGGTTTGACTATGGCTACACCTTC
CSASQGFDYGYTF
>TRBV29-1|.|.|TRBJ1-2
TGCAGCGTTGAAGATATGGGGTCTCAGGGCTACACCTTC
CSVEDMGSQGYTF
>TRBV5-1|.|.|TRBJ2-1
TGCGCCAGCAGCTTGGCCTCTGGGGGGCAGTTCAATGAGCAGTTCTTC
CASSLASGGQFNEQFF
>TRBV5-1|TRBD2|.|TRBJ2-7
TGCGCCAGCAGCCTAGAGCGGGAGTTTGACGAGCAGTACTTC
CASSLEREFDEQYF
>TRBV7-2|TRBD2|.|TRBJ2-3
TGTGCCAGCAGCCCCCGCTTAGCGGGTAGCACAGATACGCAGTATTTT
CASSPRLAGSTDTQYF
>TRBV25-1|.|.|TRBJ1-6
TGTGCCAGCACCTATACAGGGCACTCACCCCTCCACTTT
CASTYTGHSPLHF
>TRBV20-1|.|.|TRBJ2-5
TGCAGTGCTGCTTACTACTCGTCGGGGGAGACCCAGTACTTC
CSAAYYSSGETQYF
>TRBV7-9|.|.|TRBJ1-2
TGTGCCAGCAGCTTACATGTGGATGGCTACACCTTC
CASSLHVDGYTF
>TRBV30|TRBD1|.|TRBJ1-2
TGTGCCTGGAGTCGGGACAGGGTGTATGGCTACACCTTC
CAWSRDRVYGYTF
>TRBV9|.|.|TRBJ1-5
TGTGCCAGCAGCGTAAGTGGGGGAAGAAATCAGCCCCAGCATTTT
CASSVSGGRNQPQHF
>TRBV11-2|.|.|TRBJ1-3
TGTGCCAGCAGCCCTCGGGGGAAAGCTGGAAACACCATATATTTT
CASSPRGKAGNTIYF
>TRBV3-1|.|.|TRBJ2-1
TGTGCCAGCAGCGGAGGGGGCCGTTACAATGAGCAGTTCTTC
CASSGGGRYNEQFF
>TRBV19|TRBD1|.|TRBJ2-1
TGTGCCAGTAGTGTCACAGGGGGATCCTACAATGAGCAGTTCTTC
CASSVTGGSYNEQFF
>TRBV6-2/TRBV6-3|.|.|TRBJ2-7
TGTGCCAGCAGTTACCCCCGGAGGTTCTCCTACGAGCAGTACTTC
CASSYPRRFSYEQYF
>TRBV28|.|.|TRBJ1-5
TGTGCCAGCGTACAGGATAGCAATCAGCCCCAGCATTTT
CASVQDSNQPQHF
>TRBV11-2|TRBD2|.|TRBJ2-5
TGTGCCAGCAGCTTGGCGACTAGCGGGACTTTAGAGACCCAGTACTTC
CASSLATSGTLETQYF
>TRBV12-3/TRBV12-4|.|.|TRBJ1-2
TGTGCCAGCAGTTTAGTGGGGGGAGGTATGACCTACACCTTC
CASSLVGGGMTYTF